Listed here are 13 T cell receptor beta chains from one sample, sequenced in a study of T cell repertoires in cytomegalovirus infection. Antigen specificity for these receptors is unknown. TCRdb reprocessed the reads via MiXCR and lists one record per CDR3 protein. The table has fewer than 1,000,000 distinct CDR3 sequences, 31% seen once. Sequencing used cultured CD8+ T cells from PBMCs, obtained from culture after CMV antigen stimulation. The receptors shown here come from a human donor in good health (CMV status not recorded). Some clones in this sample may be carry-over from other donors' samples.

The gene calls are TRBV10-2 and TRBJ2-3; 7 bases agree with TRBD2. CDR3 length: 15 residues. V dropped 3 bases and J dropped 3; count of bases not matched to a gene: 6. The germline CDR1 and CDR2 sequences are WSHSY and SAAADI. The CDR3 here is CASSDGGVRTDTQYF. The CDR3 DNA reads TGCGCCAGCAGTGATGGGGGGGTAAGGACAGATACGCAGTATTTT.

Concerning this clonotype: A much larger clonotype is one base distant, so this may be a read error. The chain has TRBV11-1 and TRBJ2-1, with 12 bases fitting TRBD1. The CDR3 extends over 15 amino acids. The germline V gene has CDR1 SGHAT and CDR2 FQDESV (reference sequence). The DNA of the CDR3 is TGTGCCAACAGCTTAGGGACAGGGGGCGTCAATGAGCAGTTCTTC. This codes for CANSLGTGGVNEQFF.

This rearrangement joins TRBV27 to TRBJ2-1, with 15 bases fitting TRBD2. Trimming at V came to 4 bases and at J to 8 bases, leaving 6 bases not matched to a gene. Germline values: CDR1 MNHEY, CDR2 SMNVEV (reference sequence). The CDR3 contains 16 residues. The CDR3 DNA follows: TGTGCCAGCAGTTCTCCGGGACTAGCGGGGGGCTATGAGCAGTTCTTC. Translation gives CASSSPGLAGGYEQFF.

CDR3 residues: CAIPGTGADSYEQYF. The CDR3, as DNA: TGTGCCATCCCCGGGACAGGGGCTGACTCCTACGAGCAGTACTTC. The chain has TRBV2 and TRBJ2-7; 10 bases map to TRBD1. The J segment lost 0 bases and the V segment lost 10 bases, leaving 9 bases of the junction unmatched. The germline gives CDR1 SNHLY, CDR2 FYNNEI. The CDR3 has 15 residues. Complete variable domain (other parts from reference TRBV2 and TRBJ2-7): EPEVTQTPSHQVTQMGQEVILRCVPISNHLYFYWYRQILGQKVEFLVSFYNNEISEKSEIFDDQFSVERPDGSNFTLKIRSTKLEDSAMYFCAIPGTGADSYEQYFGPGTRLTVT.

This clonotype has just a few counts. The V and J genes are TRBV6-6 and TRBJ1-2; D call uncertain. The CDR3 extends over 13 amino acids. CDR1 is MNHNY and CDR2 is SVGAGI in the germline V gene (reference sequence). Between the trimmed V and J ends, which lost 8 bases and 6 bases, there was a span of 16 bases. CDR3 sequence (DNA): TGTGCCAGCGGCGAGAGGACGCTTGATGGCTACACCTTC. It is translated as CASGERTLDGYTF.

This clonotype has ten or more counts. V gene TRBV4-1 combines with J gene TRBJ2-2, with 9 bases that match TRBD2. V trimming: 9 bases; J trimming: 1 base; junction bases outside the gene matches: 0. CDR3 length equals 13 residues. Germline assignment: CDR1 MGHRA and CDR2 YSYEKL. CDR3 nucleotide sequence: TGCGCCAGTAGCGGGGGGAACACCGGGGAGCTGTTTTTT. As protein: CASSGGNTGELFF.

The chain links TRBV5-6 to TRBJ1-2; TRBD1 is a possible D gene (5 bases). The V end was cut by 6 bases, the J end by 2 bases, with 14 bases between. CDR3 length: 14 amino acids. In germline, CDR1 is SGHDT, CDR2 YYEEEE. CDR3: CASTLKGRNYGYTF. Written as DNA, the CDR3 is TGTGCCAGCACCCTTAAGGGGCGGAACTATGGCTACACCTTC.

This clonotype appeared a few times. V and J are TRBV6-6 and TRBJ1-6; D not certain. Germline V gives CDR1 MNHNY, CDR2 SVGAGI (reference sequence). Trimming took 6 bases from V and 3 from J, leaving 12 bases between them. The CDR3 sequence is 15 residues long. The CDR3 is CASSSGLNYNSPLHF. CDR3 DNA: TGTGCCAGCAGCAGCGGACTGAACTATAATTCACCCCTCCACTTT.

This chain joins TRBV19 and TRBJ1-1; no firm D call. Trimming pared 6 bases from V and 0 bases from J, leaving 11 bases between. This CDR3 has 14 amino acids. Germline V CDR1 and CDR2: LNHDA, SQIVND (reference sequence). CDR3 nucleotide sequence: TGTGCCAGTAGGGTCGGGCAGATGAACACTGAAGCTTTCTTT. It yields the protein CASRVGQMNTEAFF.

The gene calls are TRBV6-5 and TRBJ2-7; TRBD2 matches at 7 bases. The length of the CDR3 is 14 residues. Per the germline V gene, CDR1 is MNHEY and CDR2 is SVGAGI. Losses at the gene ends were 1 base for V and 2 bases for J; bases not matched to a gene: 2. CDR3 sequence reads: CASSYWGGPYEQYF. Here the CDR3 DNA reads TGTGCCAGCAGTTACTGGGGGGGACCCTACGAGCAGTACTTC.

This clonotype occurred a few times. The chain combines TRBV7-4 with TRBJ1-1, with D perhaps matching TRBD1 (5 bases). The CDR3 length is 15 residues. The germline V and J ends were trimmed by 3 bases and 2 bases, with 13 bases remaining between them. Germline-derived CDR1 and CDR2 are SGHVT and SQSDAQ. CDR3 in amino acids: CASSFLGEGNTEAFF. The CDR3, as DNA: TGTGCCAGCAGCTTCTTAGGGGAGGGAAACACTGAAGCTTTCTTT. Full variable domain (remainder filled in from reference TRBV7-4 and TRBJ1-1): GAGVSQSPRYKVAKRGRDVALRCDSISGHVTLYWYRQTLGQGSEVLTYSQSDAQRDKSGRPSGRFSAERPERSVSTLKIQRTEQGDSAVYLCASSFLGEGNTEAFFGQGTRLTVV.

This clonotype was detected a few times. V and J are TRBV4-1 and TRBJ1-4, with D possibly matching TRBD1 (6 bases). Looked up from germline, CDR1 is MGHRA and CDR2 is YSYEKL. The CDR3 has 15 residues. V was trimmed by 8 bases and J by 4 bases, leaving 17 bases between them. CDR3 bases: TGCGCCAGCTCAAGAGTGGGGGCCGTTAATGAAAAACTGTTTTTT. It is translated as CASSRVGAVNEKLFF.

V is TRBV10-3 and J is TRBJ2-1; 9 positions match TRBD1. The germline V gene encodes CDR1 ENHRY and CDR2 SYGVKD. V lost 0 bases to trimming and J lost 4 bases; unmatched junction nucleotides: 4. The CDR3 consists of 16 residues. CDR3: CAISESWTGEYNEQFF. CDR3 in DNA: TGTGCCATCAGTGAGTCGTGGACAGGGGAATACAATGAGCAGTTCTTC.